Below, 22 T cell receptor beta chains from the same sample are listed, as sequenced in a study of T cell repertoires in cytomegalovirus infection. Each CDR3 protein gets one entry after TCRdb re-called the reads with MiXCR. Of some 160,000 distinct CDR3 sequences in the sample, about 15% were seen once. Specimen: CD8+ T cells from PBMCs. Source of these receptors: a human donor in good health (CMV status not recorded). Some clones in this sample may be carry-over from other donors' samples.

V gene TRBV27 combines with J gene TRBJ2-1, with D possibly being TRBD1 (5 bases). Germline V gene data show CDR1 as MNHEY and CDR2 as SMNVEV (reference sequence). The CDR3 runs to 13 residues. V lost 3 bases and J 4 bases, leaving 7 bases between the germline ends. The CDR3 DNA reads TGTGCCAGCAGTTTTCAGGGTTACAATGAGCAGTTCTTC. This translates into CASSFQGYNEQFF.

This clonotype has only a few counts. The rearrangement uses TRBV7-2 and TRBJ1-5; 7 bases are shared with TRBD1. With V trimmed by 1 base and J by 11 bases, 5 bases remained unmatched. CDR1 is SGHTA, CDR2 FQGNSA, per germline. The CDR3 contains 13 residues. In DNA, the CDR3 is TGTGCCAGCAGCTTAGACAGGGGCAGGTCCCAGCATTTT. Translation gives CASSLDRGRSQHF.

The V call is TRBV6-2 or TRBV6-3, the J call TRBJ1-2; no clear D gene. This CDR3 is 12 amino acids long. Germline V gives CDR1 MNHEY, CDR2 SVGEGT. Deletions cut 6 bases from V and 6 bases from J, with 11 bases between. The CDR3 loop reads CASSNAPDGYTF. DNA for the CDR3: TGTGCCAGCAGCAACGCGCCGGATGGCTACACCTTC.

The gene calls are TRBV7-9 and TRBJ2-5; perhaps TRBD2 as D (5 bases). There are 13 residues in the CDR3. CDR1 and CDR2 from the germline V gene are SEHNR and FQNEAQ (reference sequence). V gave up 4 bases and J gave up 3 bases, with 9 bases separating them. The DNA of the CDR3 is TGTGCCAGCAGCTGGAGGTCCGAAGAGACCCAGTACTTC. This translates into CASSWRSEETQYF.

V usage is TRBV7-3 and J usage is TRBJ2-1; D gene ambiguous. The CDR3 has 16 residues. Deletions cut 3 bases from V and 0 bases from J, with 12 bases between. Germline-derived CDR1 and CDR2 are SGHTA and FQGTGA. The CDR3: CASSFTVVPSYNEQFF. The DNA for the CDR3 is TGTGCCAGCAGCTTTACAGTCGTTCCCTCCTACAATGAGCAGTTCTTC. The entire variable domain, with the rest obtained from reference TRBV7-3 and TRBJ2-1, is as follows: GAGVSQTPSNKVTEKGKYVELRCDPISGHTALYWYRQSLGQGPEFLIYFQGTGAADDSGLPNDRFFAVRPEGSVSTLKIQRTERGDSAVYLCASSFTVVPSYNEQFFGPGTRLTVL.

The chain recombines TRBV28 with TRBJ2-1, with TRBD2 matching over 9 bases. Germline trimming cut 2 bases from V and 8 bases from J; bases unmatched to any gene: 10. Germline-derived CDR1 and CDR2 are MDHEN and SYDVKM. This CDR3 comprises 16 residues. CDR3 sequence reads: CASSLLAGGLDDEQFF. CDR3 nucleotide sequence: TGTGCCAGCAGTTTACTCGCGGGGGGGCTGGACGATGAGCAGTTCTTC.

This clonotype was seen only a few times. This chain links TRBV7-9 with TRBJ1-2; no clear D gene. Germline CDR1 and CDR2: SEHNR and FQNEAQ (reference sequence). Trimming left V 6 bases short and J 6 bases short, with 14 bases between. The CDR3 spans 13 residues. The CDR3 here is CASRASTGHGYTF. The DNA for the CDR3 is TGTGCCAGCAGGGCCAGTACCGGGCATGGCTACACCTTC.

The genes are TRBV7-8 and TRBJ1-5, with D perhaps TRBD1 (5 bases). Germline assignment: CDR1 SGHVS and CDR2 FQNEAQ. V lost 4 bases and J lost 4, with 14 bases in between. CDR3 size: 15 residues. The CDR3 spells CASSYQGYGNQPQHF. The CDR3 bases are TGTGCCAGCAGCTACCAGGGTTACGGTAATCAGCCCCAGCATTTT. Full variable domain (missing parts from reference TRBV7-8 and TRBJ1-5): GAGVSQSPRYKVAKRGQDVALRCDPISGHVSLFWYQQALGQGPEFLTYFQNEAQLDKSGLPSDRFFAERPEGSVSTLKIQRTQQEDSAVYLCASSYQGYGNQPQHFGDGTRLSIL.

At least ten counts were recorded for this clonotype. V usage is TRBV7-3 and J usage is TRBJ1-1; D not resolved. The V gene's germline CDR1 is SGHTA and CDR2 FQGTGA. The CDR3 consists of 13 residues. Between the trimmed V and J ends, which lost 4 bases and 2 bases, there was a span of 8 bases. CDR3 protein: CASSSSDNTEAFF. CDR3 bases: TGTGCCAGCAGCTCCTCAGACAACACTGAAGCTTTCTTT.

The genes are TRBV2 and TRBJ2-7; D is uncertain. CDR1 SNHLY and CDR2 FYNNEI come from the germline V gene. V was shortened by 4 bases and J by 5 bases, with 12 bases between the two germline ends. The CDR3 runs to 13 residues. The CDR3 loop reads CASSGSRSDEQYF. The CDR3 DNA reads TGTGCCAGCAGTGGTTCACGGTCGGACGAGCAGTACTTC.

Only a few counts were recorded for this clonotype. The chain joins TRBV11-3 to TRBJ2-1; the D gene is possibly TRBD2 (6 bases). The CDR3 is 15 amino acids. The ends were cut back, 1 base at V and 9 bases at J, with 16 bases in the middle. Germline V lookup: CDR1 SGHNT, CDR2 YENEEA. CDR3 in amino acids: CASSLGAPGAVEQFF. CDR3 bases: TGTGCCAGCAGCTTAGGTGCGCCGGGAGCTGTTGAGCAGTTCTTC.

This clonotype has only one observation. The V gene is TRBV12-5, the J gene TRBJ2-3; weak D call: TRBD2 (6 bases). Germline V gene lookup returns CDR1 LGHNT and CDR2 FRNRAP. Trimming took 3 bases from V and 7 from J, leaving 8 bases between them. CDR3 length: 12 amino acids. The CDR3 spells CASGFGSNTQYF. CDR3 DNA: TGTGCTAGTGGTTTCGGGAGTAATACGCAGTATTTT. The whole variable domain, filled in from reference TRBV12-5 and TRBJ2-3, reads DARVTQTPRHKVTEMGQEVTMRCQPILGHNTVFWYRQTMMQGLELLAYFRNRAPLDDSGMPKDRFSAEMPDATLATLKIQPSEPRDSAVYFCASGFGSNTQYFGPGTRLTVL.

The V call is TRBV7-8, the J call TRBJ2-7, with a weak D call TRBD1 (5 bases). The CDR3 totals 12 residues. Looked up from germline, CDR1 is SGHVS and CDR2 is FQNEAQ. The V and J ends lost 4 bases and 10 bases respectively, with 14 bases between them. The CDR3: CASSSRQPQQYF. Written as DNA, the CDR3 is TGTGCCAGCAGCTCGAGACAGCCTCAACAGTACTTC.

This sequence joins TRBV6-6 and TRBJ1-1; no clear D. Germline values: CDR1 MNHNY, CDR2 SVGAGI (reference sequence). The CDR3 loop spans 14 amino acids. Trimming took 6 bases from V and 1 from J, leaving 12 bases between them. The CDR3 nucleotides are TGTGCCAGCAGCCCCAAGCGAGAGAACACTGAAGCTTTCTTT. Its translation: CASSPKRENTEAFF.

This clonotype was detected only a few times. V gene TRBV6-2 or TRBV6-3 combines with J gene TRBJ2-1; the match to TRBD2 covers 12 bases. V trimming: 2 bases; J trimming: 5 bases; junction bases outside the gene matches: 10. The CDR3 loop spans 18 amino acids. Germline V lookup: CDR1 MNHEY, CDR2 SVGEGT. CDR3 DNA: TGTGCCAGCAGTTACGCCCTAGACCTAGCGGGGGGGCACAATGAGCAGTTCTTC. This gives the protein CASSYALDLAGGHNEQFF.

This clonotype was recorded a few times. The chain uses TRBV2 and TRBJ1-5; weak D call: TRBD1 (6 bases). There are 15 residues in the CDR3. Germline V lookup: CDR1 SNHLY, CDR2 FYNNEI. V was pared by 1 base and J by 0 bases, with 7 bases between. CDR3 coding DNA: TGTGCCAGCAGTGAAGGCAGGGGTAGCAATCAGCCCCAGCATTTT. It encodes CASSEGRGSNQPQHF.

This clonotype has a handful of counts. The chain carries TRBV7-9 and TRBJ2-7; 8 nucleotides match TRBD2. Germline V gives CDR1 SEHNR, CDR2 FQNEAQ (reference sequence). Trimming took 5 bases from V and 3 from J; bases not matched to a gene: 9. This CDR3 has 15 residues. Written as DNA, the CDR3 is TGTGCCAGCAGCAACGTCGAGACTAGCGACTACGAGCAGTACTTC. Translating it yields CASSNVETSDYEQYF.

This chain connects TRBV6-2 or TRBV6-3 to TRBJ2-7, with 7 bases identical to TRBD2. The CDR3 runs 13 residues. Germline loops: CDR1 MNHEY, CDR2 SVGEGT. Losses at the gene ends were 5 bases for V and 2 bases for J; bases not matched to a gene: 3. DNA for the CDR3: TGTGCCAGCAGTGAAGCGGGACCCTACGAGCAGTACTTC. Encoded protein: CASSEAGPYEQYF.

The chain recombines TRBV6-6 with TRBJ2-1; maybe TRBD1 (6 bases). CDR1 and CDR2 from the germline V gene are MNHNY and SVGAGI (reference sequence). Trimming left V 1 base short and J 5 bases short, with 12 bases between. The CDR3 contains 15 residues. CDR3 nucleotides: TGTGCCAGCAGTTACTGGCGACAGGTCAACAATGAGCAGTTCTTC. This gives the protein CASSYWRQVNNEQFF.

This clonotype has a single count. The chain couples TRBV28 to TRBJ2-7; TRBD1 matches 9 bases. Germline V gene data show CDR1 as MDHEN and CDR2 as SYDVKM. The CDR3 has 15 amino acids. J lost 4 bases, V lost 6 bases, and 10 bases had no gene match. As DNA, the CDR3 is TGTGCCAGCAGGCATACAGGGGGCGGATTGTACGAGCAGTACTTC. This encodes CASRHTGGGLYEQYF.

This clonotype has ten or more counts. This chain links TRBV28 with TRBJ2-7, with 8 bases lining up with TRBD2. V lost 2 bases, J lost 0 bases, and 6 bases stayed unmatched. CDR1 and CDR2 from the germline V gene are MDHEN and SYDVKM. The CDR3 covers 16 residues. CDR3 in DNA: TGTGCCAGCAGTTTAGGGGGCGGGAGGTACTCCTACGAGCAGTACTTC. It translates to CASSLGGGRYSYEQYF.

This clonotype has just a few counts. V and J are TRBV7-2 and TRBJ2-7; 10 positions agree with TRBD1. The CDR3 is made up of 15 amino acids. After removal of 5 bases from V and 0 bases from J, the junction contained 4 bases not matched to a gene. Looked up from germline, CDR1 is SGHTA and CDR2 is FQGNSA. The CDR3 nucleotides read TGTGCCAGCAGCGTCGGGACAGGGGTCTCCTACGAGCAGTACTTC. This translates into CASSVGTGVSYEQYF.